This TCR beta chain stems from a study of T cell repertoires in cytomegalovirus infection. On the study more broadly: Indicated by public TCR beta signatures were CMV infection and matching HLA type.

TCRdb reprocessed the reads with MiXCR, giving one entry per CDR3 protein. The repertoire holds 44,000 or so distinct CDR3 sequences, with under 25% as singletons. The V end lost 1 base, the J end lost 0 bases, and 4 bases lay between the germline ends. Germline V gene sequence: CDR1 SGHAT, CDR2 FQNNGV. The CDR3 loop spans 14 amino acids. In its sample, this clonotype was seen a few times. Its antigen is unidentified. The sequence was obtained from a human donor in good health (CMV status not recorded). Some clones in this sample may be carry-over from other donors' samples. Sequenced here: CD8+ T cells from cultured PBMCs, sampled from culture after CMV antigen stimulation. The V gene is TRBV11-2, the J gene TRBJ2-1; no clear D gene. CDR3 bases: TGTGCCAGCAGCTTAGTAGGCTCCTACAATGAGCAGTTCTTC. This codes for CASSLVGSYNEQFF.